The clone carrying this TCR beta chain has at least ten counts. Its antigen is unknown. This sample is part of a study of T cell responses to AZD1222 COVID-19 vaccine. Findings of the study overall: There were mostly white British donors and more females than males, and clonal diversity was possibly underestimated. Spike-specific TCR breadth and depth rose after two AZD1222 doses.

CDR3 size: 10 residues. V was pared by 1 base and J by 11 bases, with 6 bases between. Germline V gene sequence: CDR1 SGHTS, CDR2 YDEGEE. TCRdb's table, derived via immunoSEQ multiplex PCR, lists solely in-frame clones and lacks some. The table has under 90,000 clones, roughly four fifths seen once. The specimen comprised peripheral blood, sampled 28 days after the second AZD1222 dose. The chain recombines TRBV5-8 with TRBJ1-1; D not resolved. This receptor was obtained from an adult who received the AZD1222 COVID-19 vaccine. This CDR3 reads CASSLHGAFF. CDR3 sequence (DNA): TGTGCCAGCAGCTTGCACGGGGCTTTCTTT. Full variable domain (rest looked up from reference TRBV5-8 and TRBJ1-1): EAGVTQSPTHLIKTRGQQATLRCSPISGHTSVYWYQQALGLGLQFLLWYDEGEERNRGNFPPRFSGRQFPNYSSELNVNALELEDSALYLCASSLHGAFFGQGTRLTVV.